The clone carrying this T cell receptor beta chain showed up just a few times. The antigen remains undetermined. These data belong to a study of cytomegalovirus exposure and HLA in healthy donors. The study, taken as a whole, reports: The study designated 150 to 200 TCR beta chains cytomegalovirus-associated.

This CDR3 has 12 residues. Germline V gene sequence: CDR1 SGHTA, CDR2 FQGNSA. V lost 3 bases and J lost 4, with 4 bases in between. Primers for the PCR totalled 60 Vbeta and 13 Jbeta. Clones were read by immunoSEQ multiplex PCR, and TCRdb kept only the in-frame ones, dropping some. This sample has under 200,000 clones, with about 85% found just once. Sequenced sample: PBMCs. The chain uses TRBV7-2 and TRBJ2-1; D ambiguous. This receptor was obtained from a man in his fifties in good health and CMV-seronegative. Here the CDR3 DNA reads TGTGCCAGCAGCTTTAGATACAATGAGCAGTTCTTC. Its translation: CASSFRYNEQFF.